This T cell receptor beta chain was found in a study of blood T cell repertoires in COVID-19. In its sample, this clone was seen a few times. Trimming took 0 bases from V and 8 from J, leaving 10 bases between them. Germline assignment: CDR1 MGHRA and CDR2 YSYEKL. The length of the CDR3 is 13 residues. The data were produced by immunoSEQ multiplex PCR, yet TCRdb's version contains in-frame clones alone and is incomplete. The sample carries just under 150,000 clones, approximately 90% recorded once. The sample consisted of peripheral blood. The chain recombines TRBV4-1 with TRBJ1-2; D is undetermined. The clonotype was recovered from a woman aged 45-59 years with acute or convalescent COVID-19. CDR3 protein: CASSQDRFKGYTF. The DNA for the CDR3 is TGCGCCAGCAGCCAAGACAGGTTTAAAGGCTACACCTTC.